The entry below describes one T cell receptor (beta chain). The target antigen is unknown. These data belong to a study of T cell responses to AZD1222 COVID-19 vaccine. Study-wide points: As reported, nearly half of all spike-specific TCRs target variant regions that are unmutated.

Germline loops: CDR1 SQVTM, CDR2 ANQGSEA. This CDR3 has 13 amino acids. V dropped 5 bases and J dropped 5; count of bases not matched to a gene: 3. Measured with immunoSEQ multiplex PCR; TCRdb has only the in-frame clones, and not every one. The sample has 100,000 or so clones, more than 85% seen once; the top ten hold 16%. Specimen: peripheral blood, collected on day 0 of AZD1222 vaccination. This chain links TRBV29-1 with TRBJ2-2; 9 bases are a match to TRBD1. The source is an adult in good health. The CDR3 region has the DNA TGCAGCGTTAGGGACAGGGAAACCGGGGAGCTGTTTTTT. This translates into CSVRDRETGELFF.